This T cell receptor (beta chain) is drawn from a study of shared clonotypes between healthy human individuals. This clone turned up a few times. Repertoires were generated with immunoSEQ multiplex PCR, while TCRdb's copy carries only in-frame clones and drops some. Among 800,000 to 1,200,000 clones listed, approximately 80% were seen once. The germline CDR1 and CDR2 sequences are MNHNS and SASEGT. V lost 1 base to trimming and J lost 4 bases, with 4 bases between them. The CDR3 contains 12 residues. This TCR derives from a man aged 18 to 35 in good health. Some clones in this sample may be carry-over from other donors' samples. The chain is built from TRBV6-1 and TRBJ1-1; no clear D. Sequenced material: memory CD4+ T cells from PBMCs. Subset here: CD45RA-negative fraction. CDR3 sequence: CASSEGVTEAFF. The CDR3 DNA follows: TGTGCCAGCAGTGAAGGAGTCACTGAAGCTTTCTTT.